The source of this T cell receptor (beta chain) is a study of early T cells in non-severe SARS-CoV-2 infection. Study-level background: Sequenced bulk RNA came from whole blood that was unsorted, and chains were unpaired.

Germline V gene sequence: CDR1 SGHVS, CDR2 FNYEAQ. The V gene end was trimmed by 5 bases and the J gene end by 4 bases; junction bases not matched to a gene: 12. CDR3 length equals 17 residues. Researchers attached unique molecular identifiers to individual cDNA molecules. TCRdb itself ran the 5' RACE reads through MiXCR, one entry per CDR3 protein. The repertoire holds about 110,000 distinct CDR3 sequences, with roughly an eighth as singletons. The rearrangement uses TRBV7-6 and TRBJ2-2; 8 bases match TRBD1. The TCR was taken from an adult who was a healthcare worker with PCR-confirmed SARS-CoV-2 infection or an uninfected control (not recorded which). The sample consisted of whole blood. The CDR3 region is CASSLIPGGDVTGELFF. DNA for the CDR3: TGTGCCAGCAGCCTAATCCCAGGGGGCGATGTCACCGGGGAGCTGTTTTTT.